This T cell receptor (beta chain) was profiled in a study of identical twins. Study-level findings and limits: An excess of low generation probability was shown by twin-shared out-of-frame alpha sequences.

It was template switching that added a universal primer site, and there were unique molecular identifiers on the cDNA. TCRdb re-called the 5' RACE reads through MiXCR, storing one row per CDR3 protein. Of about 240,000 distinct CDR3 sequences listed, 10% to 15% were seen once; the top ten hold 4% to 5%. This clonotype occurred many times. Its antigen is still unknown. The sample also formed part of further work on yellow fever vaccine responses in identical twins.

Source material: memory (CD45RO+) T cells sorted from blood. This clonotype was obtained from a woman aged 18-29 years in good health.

CDR3 in DNA: TGCAGTGCTAGAGTAGCCGCGAGTAGAGCGGGAGGTAAGAGCTCCTACAATGAGCAGTTCTTC. This translates into CSARVAASRAGGKSSYNEQFF. The chain uses TRBV20-1 and TRBJ2-1, with 9 positions matching TRBD2. Germline V lookup: CDR1 DFQATT, CDR2 SNEGSKA (reference sequence). The CDR3 has 21 residues. The V gene end was trimmed by 1 base and the J gene end by 0 bases; junction bases not matched to a gene: 19.